One sample yielded the 11 T cell receptor beta chains listed below, sequenced in a study of T cells in women clearing cervical HPV infection. Assay: immunoSEQ multiplex PCR; the TCRdb copy retains only in-frame clones and omits some. The sample has about 19,000 clones, and its top ten clones hold about 17%. Sequencing was carried out using blood buffy coat. Every receptor here comes from a woman between 18 and 70 years old with a cervical HPV16 infection that either progressed to CIN3+ or cleared (not recorded which).

A note on this clone: Coverage ceases 3 residues before the CDR3 finishes, and the germline J gene fills in the end. J is TRBJ2-3 and V is TRBV20-1; a weak D match, TRBD1 (5 bases). The CDR3 spans 14 residues. Germline loops: CDR1 DFQATT, CDR2 SNEGSKA (reference sequence). Incomplete CDR3 DNA: TGCAGTGCTAGAGATGTCAGGGTAGCCGAGACG. It is translated as CSARDVRVAET. The CDR3 as a whole reads CSARDVRVAETQYF.

On this clone: The read finishes 3 residues shy of the CDR3 end, and the germline J gene is used to complete it. The genes are TRBV30 and TRBJ2-4; D perhaps matches TRBD1 (5 bases). This CDR3 has 12 amino acids. Germline lookup yields CDR1 GTSNPN and CDR2 SVGIG (reference sequence). This CDR3 is CAWSQGLGGQYF. The CDR3 DNA, read in part, is TGTGCCTGGAGTCAGGGTCTCGGTGGT.

A remark on this clone: The read gets to within 3 residues of the CDR3 end, and the germline J gene fills in the rest. V is TRBV28 and J is TRBJ1-3; D may be TRBD1 (6 bases). With 4 bases removed from V and 0 bases from J, the gap between germline ends came to 22 bases. Germline V gene lookup returns CDR1 MDHEN and CDR2 SYDVKM. The CDR3 runs to 19 residues. Here the CDR3 reads CASSSPLGAVGPSGNTIYF. The covered CDR3 bases are TGTGCCAGCAGTTCTCCTTTGGGGGCGGTTGGGCCCTCTGGAAACACC.

For this clone: The CDR3 is cut off 3 residues early in the read; its end comes from the germline J gene. The J gene is TRBJ2-3, the V gene TRBV19; D unclear. The CDR3 contains 13 residues. CDR1 and CDR2 from the germline V gene are LNHDA and SQIVND (reference sequence). The DNA read from the CDR3 is TGTGCCAGTAGTATATACAGACAAGAGACG. This codes for CASSIYRQET. The entire CDR3 protein reads CASSIYRQETQYF.

Concerning this clone: The CDR3 end falls 3 residues outside the read, so it is completed with the germline J gene. V gene TRBV7-2 combines with J gene TRBJ1-1; 10 nucleotides match TRBD1. With V trimmed by 5 bases and J by 3 bases, 6 bases remained unmatched. Germline lookup yields CDR1 SGHTA and CDR2 FQGNSA. This CDR3 is built from 15 residues. Partial CDR3 DNA: TGTGCCAGCAGCCCAACTGGGACAGGGGACACTGAA. Amino acids: CASSPTGTGDTE. The whole CDR3 protein reads CASSPTGTGDTEAFF.

Note on this clone: The read comes to an end 3 residues before the CDR3 does, leaving the germline J gene to fill in the end. The genes are TRBV20-1 and TRBJ2-1; no clear D. This CDR3 comprises 10 residues. The V gene's germline CDR1 is DFQATT and CDR2 SNEGSKA (reference sequence). Trimming took off 6 bases at V and 5 bases at J, with 5 bases between the two ends. The CDR3 here is CSASDNEQFF. CDR3 bases read: TGCAGTGCCTCGGACAATGAG.

As to this clone: The read ends 3 residues shy of where the CDR3 ends; the end is completed using the germline J gene. V and J are TRBV7-3 and TRBJ1-2; TRBD1 matches 11 bases. The V gene's germline CDR1 is SGHTA and CDR2 FQGTGA. The CDR3 contains 13 residues. This CDR3 reads CASSLGTGGGYTF. The sequenced CDR3 bases are TGTGCCAGCAGCTTGGGGACAGGGGGGGGC. The complete variable domain, with remaining parts taken from reference TRBV7-3 and TRBJ1-2, reads GAGVSQTPSNKVTEKGKYVELRCDPISGHTALYWYRQSLGQGPEFLIYFQGTGAADDSGLPNDRFFAVRPEGSVSTLKIQRTERGDSAVYLCASSLGTGGGYTFGSGTRLTVV.

In regard to this clone: The read ends 3 residues early relative to the CDR3; the germline J gene fills the gap. The chain has TRBV7-2 and TRBJ2-3, with 9 bases fitting TRBD2. Germline V CDR1 and CDR2: SGHTA, FQGNSA. The CDR3 loop spans 14 amino acids. The V and J ends lost 5 bases and 2 bases, in that order; junction bases with no gene match: 2. The CDR3 sequence: CASSQGLATDTQYF. Partial CDR3 DNA: TGTGCCAGCAGCCAGGGACTAGCCACAGATACG. Full variable domain (remainder filled in from reference TRBV7-2 and TRBJ2-3): GAGVSQSPSNKVTEKGKDVELRCDPISGHTALYWYRQSLGQGLEFLIYFQGNSAPDKSGLPSDRFSAERTGGSVSTLTIQRTQQEDSAVYLCASSQGLATDTQYFGPGTRLTVL.

Regarding this clone: The read terminates 3 residues before the CDR3 end, so the remaining end is supplied by the germline J gene. The chain joins TRBV7-2 to TRBJ2-5, with D possibly being TRBD1 or TRBD2 (7 bases each). Trimming stripped 4 bases from V and 5 bases from J, with 17 bases between. Germline V gives CDR1 SGHTA, CDR2 FQGNSA. The CDR3 is made up of 15 amino acids. Partial CDR3 DNA: TGTGCCAGCAGCTGGAGGGAGGGGGCGGGTGAGACC. It encodes CASSWREGAGET. In full, the CDR3 reads CASSWREGAGETQYF.

The CDR3: CASSFRQGEGYTF. The sequenced CDR3 bases are TGCGCCAGCAGCTTTAGACAGGGCGAAGGC. The chain joins TRBV5-1 to TRBJ1-2, with 7 bases identical to TRBD1. The read gets to within 3 residues of the CDR3 end, and the germline J gene fills in the rest. The CDR3 has 13 residues. Germline V gene data show CDR1 as SGHRS and CDR2 as YFSETQ.

A note on this clone: The DNA ends 3 residues before the CDR3 does, and the rest of the CDR3 is filled in from the germline J gene. J is TRBJ1-6 and V is TRBV19; unclear D gene. V was shortened by 0 bases and J by 4 bases, with 10 bases between the two germline ends. This CDR3 region has 16 residues. Germline CDR1 LNHDA, CDR2 SQIVND (reference sequence). The CDR3 reads CASSIDPGEYNSPLHF. The CDR3 bases that were read are TGTGCCAGTAGTATAGATCCAGGAGAATATAATTCACCC.